A single sample gave rise to the 10 T cell receptor beta chains below, sequenced in a study of identical twins. A single record per CDR3 protein comes from TCRdb applying MiXCR to the 5' RACE reads. The table shows roughly 490,000 distinct CDR3 sequences, with 14% occurring only once. These data were likewise used in another study, on yellow fever vaccine responses in identical twins.

Input material: CD4+ T cells sorted from blood. These receptors were collected from a young woman in good health.

The genes are TRBV2 and TRBJ1-5; 7 bases line up with TRBD1. CDR3 length: 13 residues. CDR1 is SNHLY and CDR2 is FYNNEI in the germline V gene. The ends lost 4 bases at V and 7 bases at J; junction bases unmatched: 4. CDR3 bases: TGTGCCAGCAGTGCGGACAGGTTCCAGCCCCAGCATTTT. Protein product: CASSADRFQPQHF.

This rearrangement joins TRBV4-1 to TRBJ2-3; D perhaps matches TRBD2 (6 bases). The V end was cut by 1 base, the J end by 5 bases, with 16 bases between. Germline V CDR1 and CDR2: MGHRA, YSYEKL. The CDR3 totals 16 residues. The CDR3 DNA is TGCGCCAGCAGCCAAGTTTTGCGACTAGTTAGAGATACGCAGTATTTT. Its translation: CASSQVLRLVRDTQYF.

The chain links TRBV19 to TRBJ2-5; perhaps D is TRBD1 or TRBD2 (5 bases each). The CDR3 is 14 amino acids. Germline V CDR1 and CDR2: LNHDA, SQIVND (reference sequence). The ends were cut back, 5 bases at V and 4 bases at J, with 14 bases in the middle. CDR3: CASSPRGDSETQYF. In nucleotides, the CDR3 is TGTGCCAGTAGTCCCCGAGGGGATTCAGAGACCCAGTACTTC.

This chain connects TRBV7-3 to TRBJ2-3, with D possibly TRBD2 on 7 matching bases. V lost 6 bases to trimming and J lost 4 bases, with 17 bases between them. The germline V gene has CDR1 SGHTA and CDR2 FQGTGA. CDR3 length: 15 amino acids. The CDR3 sequence is CASSLGGAPPDTQYF. Here the CDR3 DNA reads TGTGCCAGCAGTCTAGGGGGGGCCCCCCCAGATACGCAGTATTTT.

The gene calls are TRBV5-1 and TRBJ2-3, with D unresolved. CDR1 SGHRS and CDR2 YFSETQ come from the germline V gene. CDR3 size: 14 residues. Trimming shortened V by 6 bases and J by 1 base, and 12 bases separated the two germline ends. The CDR3 loop reads CASKLLAGTDTQYF. DNA of the CDR3: TGCGCCAGCAAACTATTAGCCGGCACAGATACGCAGTATTTT. The variable domain in full, with the rest retrieved from reference TRBV5-1 and TRBJ2-3, is KAGVTQTPRYLIKTRGQQVTLSCSPISGHRSVSWYQQTPGQGLQFLFEYFSETQRNKGNFPGRFSGRQFSNSRSEMNVSTLELGDSALYLCASKLLAGTDTQYFGPGTRLTVL.

There are a few counts of this clonotype. This chain connects TRBV4-3 to TRBJ2-5; unclear D gene. The V end was cut by 1 base, the J end by 1 base, with 10 bases between. CDR3 length: 15 amino acids. CDR1 and CDR2 (germline): LGHNA, YSLEER. The CDR3 sequence is CASSQGVTPQETQYF. The CDR3 DNA reads as TGCGCCAGCAGCCAAGGCGTTACCCCCCAAGAGACCCAGTACTTC.

This clonotype was seen more than once but under ten times. The rearrangement links TRBV20-1 to TRBJ1-1; a weak D match, TRBD1 (5 bases). V was clipped by 2 bases and J by 0 bases, with 13 bases between them. The CDR3 contains 15 residues. Germline CDR1 and CDR2: DFQATT and SNEGSKA (reference sequence). CDR3 bases: TGCAGTGCTAGATACCAGGGCTTGGTGAACACTGAAGCTTTCTTT. As protein: CSARYQGLVNTEAFF.

This clonotype was observed a handful of times. This chain joins TRBV14 and TRBJ2-1; possible D gene TRBD2, 6 bases. Per germline, CDR1 SGHDN and CDR2 FVKESK. V shed 2 bases and J shed 2 bases, with 7 bases lying between them. The CDR3 loop spans 14 amino acids. The CDR3 sequence is CASSQRGAYNEQFF. CDR3 nucleotides: TGTGCCAGCAGCCAACGCGGGGCCTACAATGAGCAGTTCTTC.

The chain is built from TRBV30 and TRBJ2-1; 13 bases agree with TRBD2. J gave up 1 base and V 6 bases, and 3 bases lay outside the gene matches. This CDR3 region has 15 residues. Germline V lookup: CDR1 GTSNPN, CDR2 SVGIG (reference sequence). CDR3 sequence: CACQTSGRSYNEQFF. CDR3 nucleotide sequence: TGTGCCTGTCAGACTAGCGGGAGGTCCTACAATGAGCAGTTCTTC.

This clonotype has only a few counts. The CDR3 DNA follows: TGTGCCAGCAGCTTGCGGGCTTCGTCCGCCAACACTGAAGCTTTCTTT. Translation gives CASSLRASSANTEAFF. The V call is TRBV5-5, the J call TRBJ1-1; unclear D gene. Trimming removed 1 base from V and 2 bases from J, with 15 bases in between. The germline CDR1 and CDR2 sequences are SGHKS and YYEKEE (reference sequence). The CDR3 runs to 16 residues.